This T cell receptor beta chain emerged from a study of early T cells in non-severe SARS-CoV-2 infection. Study-wide background: RNA in bulk from unsorted whole blood was sequenced, and chains were unpaired.

MiXCR was run by TCRdb on the 5' RACE reads, yielding one entry per CDR3 protein. The sample gives 50,000 to 60,000 distinct CDR3 sequences, roughly 8.4% of which show up once; roughly 3.5% is in the top ten. This CDR3 has 16 amino acids. Trimming pared 4 bases from V and 5 bases from J, leaving 17 bases between. Germline V gene sequence: CDR1 LNHDA, CDR2 SQIVND (reference sequence). The table lists this clonotype with many counts. The V and J genes are TRBV19 and TRBJ2-2; a weak D match, TRBD2 (5 bases). This sequence was found in an adult who was a healthcare worker with PCR-confirmed SARS-CoV-2 infection or an uninfected control (not recorded which). Material for sequencing was whole blood. In DNA, the CDR3 is TGTGCCAGTAGTAATTCCCCGGGAAGACTAACCGGGGAGCTGTTTTTT. Translated: CASSNSPGRLTGELFF. The whole variable domain, filled in from reference TRBV19 and TRBJ2-2, reads DGGITQSPKYLFRKEGQNVTLSCEQNLNHDAMYWYRQDPGQGLRLIYYSQIVNDFQKGDIAEGYSVSREKKESFPLTVTSAQKNPTAFYLCASSNSPGRLTGELFFGEGSRLTVL.